These 8 T cell receptor beta chains came from one sample sequenced in a study of T cell changes during pregnancy in multiple sclerosis. The protocol was immunoSEQ multiplex PCR, while the TCRdb copy is restricted to in-frame clones and leaves out a portion. The sample includes tens of thousands of clones, approximately 92% of them seen just once. This specimen consisted of CD4+ T cells from peripheral blood mononuclear cells, obtained in the first trimester of pregnancy. Receptors originate from a female donor with multiple sclerosis, enrolled in a pregnancy study.

This chain links TRBV28 with TRBJ1-2; 7 bases align to TRBD1. The CDR3 is made up of 16 amino acids. Germline V gene lookup returns CDR1 MDHEN and CDR2 SYDVKM. V trimming: 3 bases; J trimming: 8 bases; junction bases outside the gene matches: 15. The CDR3 DNA sequence: TGTGCCAGCAGTTTGAGGAGGGGCAGGGGGAGTGTAGGCTACACCTTC. Its protein product is CASSLRRGRGSVGYTF.

This chain links TRBV6-5 with TRBJ2-2; 7 positions match TRBD1. V lost 10 bases, J lost 5 bases, and 7 bases stayed unmatched. Germline V lookup: CDR1 MNHEY, CDR2 SVGAGI. This CDR3 spans 13 amino acids. CDR3 bases: TGTGCCACCTTGGACAGGCCAACCGGGGAGCTGTTTTTT. It encodes CATLDRPTGELFF.

The rearrangement links TRBV19 to TRBJ1-5; D uncertain. CDR3 length: 17 amino acids. V lost 7 bases and J 0 bases, leaving 19 bases between the germline ends. Germline V gives CDR1 LNHDA, CDR2 SQIVND (reference sequence). The CDR3 loop is CASKSSIGGYSNQPQHF. The CDR3 bases are TGTGCCAGTAAGAGTAGTATCGGCGGGTATAGCAATCAGCCCCAGCATTTT.

The chain has TRBV28 and TRBJ2-5; TRBD2 might be the D (7 bases). Germline CDR1 MDHEN, CDR2 SYDVKM. CDR3 size: 15 residues. Trimming shortened V by 5 bases and J by 2 bases, and 15 bases separated the two germline ends. CDR3 bases: TGTGCCAGCAGTCCCTCGGGGGGCTGGCAAGAGACCCAGTACTTC. The encoded protein is CASSPSGGWQETQYF.

The V gene is TRBV10-3, the J gene TRBJ2-1; D is perhaps TRBD2 (5 bases). The CDR3 consists of 11 residues. The ends were cut back, 10 bases at V and 5 bases at J, with 9 bases in the middle. In germline, CDR1 is ENHRY, CDR2 SYGVKD. Here the CDR3 DNA reads TGTGCCACGGACTGGAACAATGAGCAGTTCTTC. Translating it yields CATDWNNEQFF.

CDR3 bases: TGTGCCAGCAGGACTAGCGTAAACACCGGGGAGCTGTTTTTT. Translation gives CASRTSVNTGELFF. This chain uses TRBV7-9 with TRBJ2-2; 8 bases fit TRBD2. V shed 6 bases, J shed 2 bases, and the junction held 2 bases outside the gene matches. The germline V gene encodes CDR1 SEHNR and CDR2 FQNEAQ (reference sequence). CDR3 length equals 14 residues.

This chain joins TRBV2 and TRBJ2-7; weak D call: TRBD2 (5 bases). The CDR3 spans 14 residues. The germline V gene has CDR1 SNHLY and CDR2 FYNNEI. V lost 7 bases and J lost 1, with 14 bases in between. The CDR3 spells CASIPTGFSYEQYF. DNA for the CDR3: TGTGCCAGCATCCCTACGGGGTTTTCCTACGAGCAGTACTTC.

This clone appeared a single time. The J gene is TRBJ2-3, the V gene TRBV11-2, with 9 bases that match TRBD1. Losses at the gene ends were 7 bases for V and 8 bases for J; bases not matched to a gene: 10. This CDR3 region has 14 residues. CDR1 and CDR2 (germline): SGHAT, FQNNGV. The CDR3 is CASTTTGGNPTQYF. CDR3 nucleotide sequence: TGTGCCAGCACCACGACAGGGGGTAACCCTACGCAGTATTTT.